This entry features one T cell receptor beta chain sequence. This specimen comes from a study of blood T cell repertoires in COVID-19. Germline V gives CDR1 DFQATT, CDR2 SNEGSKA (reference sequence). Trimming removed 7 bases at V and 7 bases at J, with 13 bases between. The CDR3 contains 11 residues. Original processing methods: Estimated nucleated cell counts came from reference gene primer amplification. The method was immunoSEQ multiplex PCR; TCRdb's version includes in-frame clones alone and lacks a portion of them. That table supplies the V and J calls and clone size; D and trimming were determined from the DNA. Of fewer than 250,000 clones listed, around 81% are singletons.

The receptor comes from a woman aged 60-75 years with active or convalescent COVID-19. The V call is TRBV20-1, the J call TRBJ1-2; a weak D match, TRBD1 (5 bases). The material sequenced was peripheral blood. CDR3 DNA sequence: TGCAGTGTTACGGAGGGGTTTGGCTACACCTTC. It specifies CSVTEGFGYTF.